This paragraph covers one TCR beta chain sequence. The antigen is undetermined. Donors ranged from about 6 to 95 years old and were healthy Caucasians in Russia. Staff drew ten milliliters of peripheral blood from each donor. This record comes from a study of blood T cells in healthy people across ages. Study-wide points: Age brought a roughly linear fall in TCR beta diversity measured per million T cells.

For the second PCR, which ran for roughly 6 to 12 cycles, a sample-barcoded 5' primer and a J-beta primer mix were used. TCRdb analysed the 5' RACE reads with MiXCR anew, one entry per CDR3 protein. The data show about 1.5 million distinct CDR3 sequences, approximately 42% seen once. The sequence came from a woman aged 18-29 years in good health. The material sequenced was blood.

CDR3 loop: CSTPPGQYNEKLFF. The CDR3 DNA sequence: TGCAGTACTCCCCCGGGACAGTATAATGAAAAACTGTTTTTT. This rearrangement joins TRBV20-1 to TRBJ1-4; 7 nucleotides agree with TRBD1. Germline V gene sequence: CDR1 DFQATT, CDR2 SNEGSKA (reference sequence). The CDR3 is 14 amino acids. The V and J ends lost 8 bases and 4 bases, in that order; junction bases with no gene match: 10.